Listed here is a single T cell receptor beta chain. In the original analysis: For nucleated cells, counts were estimated from reference gene primer amplification. The assay was immunoSEQ multiplex PCR, and TCRdb's table has in-frame clones only and misses some. V and J calls and clone size are copied from that table; D and trimming were computed from the DNA. The sample carries 150,000 to 200,000 clones, approximately 84% recorded once. This sample is drawn from a study of blood T cell repertoires in COVID-19. In the study overall: Samples representing acute and convalescent COVID-19 were sourced from the United States, Italy and Spain. PBMCs, B-cell-depleted T cells, or T cells were the source of the cDNA or gDNA that made up the material.

The length of the CDR3 is 15 residues. The V and J ends lost 0 bases and 9 bases respectively, with 17 bases between them. The germline gives CDR1 LGHDT, CDR2 YNNKEL (reference sequence). The chain has TRBV3-1 (or the pseudogene TRBV3-2) and TRBJ1-2, with D perhaps TRBD1 (5 bases). This receptor was taken from a human donor with acute or convalescent COVID-19. The donor label of this sample is uncertain. The sample was peripheral blood. The CDR3 DNA reads as TGTGCCAGCAGCCAAGATTTCGGGGGGTACGGTCGCTACACCTTC. This translates into CASSQDFGGYGRYTF.